Below, 13 T cell receptor beta chains from the same sample are listed, as sequenced in a study of glioma-infiltrating T cells after dendritic cell vaccination. Profiling relied on immunoSEQ multiplex PCR, and the TCRdb table lists in-frame clones only, not all of them. The sample lists 60,000 to 70,000 clones; more than 75% were seen once. Sample: blood, taken before dendritic cell vaccination. These receptors came from a human donor with glioblastoma.

This rearrangement joins TRBV10-3 to TRBJ2-1; TRBD1 matches at 7 bases. CDR3 length: 13 amino acids. V was clipped by 9 bases and J by 7 bases; unmatched bases: 9. CDR1 and CDR2 (germline): ENHRY, SYGVKD. The CDR3 DNA reads TGTGCCATTAGACAGGGTCAGGGGAATGAGCAGTTCTTC. Its protein is CAIRQGQGNEQFF.

The V gene is TRBV19, the J gene TRBJ2-7; 8 bases agree with TRBD2. The CDR3 covers 15 residues. Germline lookup yields CDR1 LNHDA and CDR2 SQIVND (reference sequence). The trim removed 0 bases at V and 2 bases at J, leaving 3 bases unmatched. The CDR3 here is CASSIDREGAYEQYF. CDR3 DNA: TGTGCCAGTAGTATAGATCGGGAGGGCGCCTACGAGCAGTACTTC.

This chain uses TRBV7-9 with TRBJ1-5, with a possible D match to TRBD1 (6 bases). The CDR3 sequence is 14 residues long. CDR1 is SEHNR and CDR2 is FQNEAQ in the germline V gene (reference sequence). V was cut by 5 bases and J by 4 bases, with 12 bases left in between. CDR3 protein: CASSGPGVNQPQHF. CDR3 DNA sequence: TGTGCCAGCAGCGGCCCAGGGGTTAATCAGCCCCAGCATTTT.

This clone was found once. The rearrangement joins TRBV7-2 to TRBJ2-5; tentatively, D is TRBD1 (5 bases). Germline CDR1 is SGHTA and CDR2 is FQGNSA. Trimming took off 0 bases at V and 8 bases at J, with 10 bases between the two ends. The CDR3 totals 13 residues. The CDR3 DNA follows: TGTGCCAGCAGCTTAGCGATGGGGCAAACCCAGTACTTC. This sequence encodes CASSLAMGQTQYF.

A single count supports this clone. The rearrangement links TRBV19 to TRBJ1-5; the match to TRBD1 covers 11 bases. Germline assignment: CDR1 LNHDA and CDR2 SQIVND (reference sequence). CDR3 length: 15 amino acids. V lost 7 bases and J lost 6; bases outside the gene matches: 8. The CDR3 DNA follows: TGTGCCAGTAACTCGCGGACAGGGGGCGGTCAGCCCCAGCATTTT. Protein: CASNSRTGGGQPQHF.

This clone was counted a few times. The chain links TRBV6-5 to TRBJ1-4, with 7 bases fitting TRBD1. V shed 0 bases, J shed 10 bases, and the junction held 11 bases outside the gene matches. Germline V gene lookup returns CDR1 MNHEY and CDR2 SVGAGI. This CDR3 is built from 16 residues. CDR3 protein: CASSYSSRGELGKLFF. The CDR3 DNA sequence: TGTGCCAGCAGTTACTCGAGCAGGGGGGAGCTTGGAAAACTGTTTTTT.

The chain links TRBV7-2 to TRBJ2-5, with TRBD2 as a possible D gene (7 bases). Germline assignment: CDR1 SGHTA and CDR2 FQGNSA. V was cut by 7 bases and J by 2 bases, with 17 bases left in between. The CDR3 has 15 residues. CDR3 in amino acids: CASTGGRGPQETQYF. The CDR3 DNA is TGTGCCAGCACCGGGGGGCGGGGACCACAAGAGACCCAGTACTTC.

The rearrangement links TRBV18 to TRBJ1-2, with D possibly matching TRBD1 (6 bases). Germline CDR1 is KGHSH and CDR2 is LQKENI. The CDR3 covers 14 residues. Between the trimmed V and J ends, which lost 3 bases and 1 base, there was a span of 9 bases. CDR3 bases: TGTGCCAGCTCACCGGACAGACTTAACTATGGCTACACCTTC. Its translation is CASSPDRLNYGYTF. The full variable domain, in which reference TRBV18 and TRBJ1-2 provide the parts outside the CDR3, is NAGVMQNPRHLVRRRGQEARLRCSPMKGHSHVYWYRQLPEEGLKFMVYLQKENIIDESGMPKERFSAEFPKEGPSILRIQQVVRGDSAAYFCASSPDRLNYGYTFGSGTRLTVV.

The gene calls are TRBV7-2 and TRBJ1-2; 9 bases line up with TRBD1. This CDR3 region has 15 residues. The J segment lost 4 bases and the V segment lost 5 bases, leaving 8 bases of the junction unmatched. The V gene's germline CDR1 is SGHTA and CDR2 FQGNSA. CDR3 nucleotides: TGTGCCAGCAGCCAGACGGGACAGGGCGGCTATGGCTACACCTTC. Translated, it gives CASSQTGQGGYGYTF. Filled out from reference TRBV7-2 and TRBJ1-2, the complete variable domain reads GAGVSQSPSNKVTEKGKDVELRCDPISGHTALYWYRQSLGQGLEFLIYFQGNSAPDKSGLPSDRFSAERTGGSVSTLTIQRTQQEDSAVYLCASSQTGQGGYGYTFGSGTRLTVV.

The chain joins TRBV7-9 to TRBJ2-5; D is possibly TRBD2 (6 bases). V was trimmed by 5 bases and J by 5 bases, leaving 18 bases between them. Germline assignment: CDR1 SEHNR and CDR2 FQNEAQ (reference sequence). This CDR3 spans 15 amino acids. Here the CDR3 DNA reads TGTGCCAGCAGCCTACACCGACTGGGGACTGAGACCCAGTACTTC. It yields the protein CASSLHRLGTETQYF.

This chain connects TRBV7-2 to TRBJ1-6; a weak D match, TRBD1 (6 bases). Per the germline V gene, CDR1 is SGHTA and CDR2 is FQGNSA. The CDR3 consists of 14 residues. The V end was cut by 6 bases, the J end by 10 bases, with 16 bases between. The CDR3 DNA is TGTGCCAGCAGAGCGGCAGGGGAAAGATCACCCCTCCACTTT. Its protein product is CASRAAGERSPLHF.

This clone was found a few times. The rearrangement uses TRBV29-1 and TRBJ2-1; 10 bases fit TRBD2. The CDR3 has 15 residues. V was clipped by 8 bases and J by 4 bases; unmatched bases: 11. In germline, CDR1 is SQVTM, CDR2 ANQGSEA. The DNA for the CDR3 is TGCAGCCTCGAGGGGACTAGCGACTCATACAATGAGCAGTTCTTC. Translation gives CSLEGTSDSYNEQFF.

V usage is TRBV5-1 and J usage is TRBJ2-3, with 13 positions matching TRBD2. This CDR3 contains 16 residues. CDR1 SGHRS and CDR2 YFSETQ come from the germline V gene. V lost 6 bases to trimming and J lost 2 bases; unmatched junction nucleotides: 6. The CDR3 DNA reads as TGCGCCAGCATCACTGGGACTAGCGGGGTCACAGATACGCAGTATTTT. It yields the protein CASITGTSGVTDTQYF.